This TCR beta chain was recovered during a study of blood T cell repertoires in COVID-19. Overall study: The origin of the acute and convalescent COVID-19 samples was the United States, Italy and Spain.

Per the germline V gene, CDR1 is SEHNR and CDR2 is FQNEAQ (reference sequence). The CDR3 has 16 amino acids. V lost 6 bases and J lost 1; bases outside the gene matches: 6. Assay: immunoSEQ multiplex PCR; the TCRdb copy retains only in-frame clones and omits some. This repertoire shows roughly 250,000 clones, around 82% found once; its top ten account for about 15%. The sample comprised peripheral blood. The TCR originated in a person aged 65 to 79 with COVID-19, enrolled during active disease. The chain recombines TRBV7-9 with TRBJ2-2; TRBD1 matches at 9 bases. The CDR3 DNA reads TGTGCCAGCAGGCCCCCGGGACAGGGGAACACCGGGGAGCTGTTTTTT. It is translated as CASRPPGQGNTGELFF.